These 13 T cell receptor beta chains came from one sample sequenced in a study of metastatic and nonmetastatic thyroid tumors. Patients underwent thyroid surgery, and none had received any treatment before it. TCRdb re-clonotyped the PCR reads through MiXCR. The table lists over 10,000 clones, over 20% of them singletons. Sequenced input: adjacent normal tissue. Receptors were obtained from a female donor with papillary thyroid cancer or a benign thyroid nodule (not recorded which). Some clones in this sample may be carry-over from other donors' samples.

The chain carries TRBV7-3 and TRBJ2-1, with D perhaps being TRBD1 or TRBD2 (5 bases each). V was cut by 1 base and J by 5 bases, with 9 bases left in between. CDR1 is SGHTA and CDR2 is FQGTGA in the germline V gene. The CDR3 runs to 14 residues. The CDR3 nucleotides read TGTGCCAGCAGCTTAAGACGGGACCACAATGAGCAGTTCTTC. It translates to CASSLRRDHNEQFF.

The rearrangement links TRBV6-2 or TRBV6-3 to TRBJ2-2, with TRBD2 identical over 8 bases. Trimming took 8 bases from V and 3 from J; bases not matched to a gene: 23. The CDR3 contains 20 residues. From germline, CDR1 is MNHEY and CDR2 SVGEGT. DNA of the CDR3: TGTGCCAGCTCCTTCAGCGGGAGCGACGAGCAGGGCGGAGACACCGGGGAGCTGTTTTTT. It yields the protein CASSFSGSDEQGGDTGELFF.

This clone has just a few counts. The chain recombines TRBV7-9 with TRBJ2-1; D is tentatively TRBD1 or TRBD2 (6 bases each). The CDR3 has 12 amino acids. V gave up 3 bases and J gave up 10 bases, with 10 bases separating them. Germline V CDR1 and CDR2: SEHNR, FQNEAQ (reference sequence). CDR3 nucleotides: TGTGCCAGCAGCTTCGTCGGGGGCGAGCAGTTCTTC. Protein sequence: CASSFVGGEQFF.

This clone was counted between two and nine times. The rearrangement uses TRBV14 and TRBJ2-7; 8 bases line up with TRBD1. Trimming removed 4 bases from V and 8 bases from J; junction bases left unmatched: 4. This CDR3 comprises 12 residues. CDR1 and CDR2 (germline): SGHDN, FVKESK. The CDR3 sequence: CASSLFRGQQYF. The CDR3 DNA reads TGTGCCAGCAGCCTTTTCAGGGGGCAGCAGTACTTC.

This clone was counted many times. The V and J genes are TRBV7-8 and TRBJ1-5; 7 bases are a match to TRBD1. The CDR3 loop spans 19 amino acids. Germline V gene data show CDR1 as SGHVS and CDR2 as FQNEAQ. V was clipped by 3 bases and J by 0 bases; unmatched bases: 14. The CDR3 protein is CASSLYRGGTGISNQPQHF. In DNA, the CDR3 is TGTGCCAGCAGCTTGTACAGGGGTGGTACGGGGATTAGCAATCAGCCCCAGCATTTT.

As to this clone: The junction departs from the called germline gene at one end, perhaps through a read error. The rearrangement joins TRBV10-3 to TRBJ2-7, with D maybe TRBD1 (6 bases). The CDR3 is made up of 13 amino acids. Per the germline V gene, CDR1 is ENHRY and CDR2 is SYGVKD. The CDR3: CAISESQGLGQYF. The CDR3 region has the DNA TGTGCCATAAGTGAGTCTCAGGGGTTGGGGCAGTACTTC.

This clone was observed a handful of times. This chain links TRBV11-2 with TRBJ2-7, with D tentatively TRBD1 (7 bases). V lost 5 bases, J lost 0 bases, and 17 bases lay in between. CDR1 and CDR2 from the germline V gene are SGHAT and FQNNGV. This CDR3 spans 16 amino acids. The CDR3 DNA reads as TGTGCCAGCAGCCCCTTGGCAGGGGGGTACTCCTACGAGCAGTACTTC. Amino acid sequence: CASSPLAGGYSYEQYF.

The chain uses TRBV28 and TRBJ1-2; possible D gene TRBD1, 5 bases. The germline CDR1 and CDR2 sequences are MDHEN and SYDVKM. The CDR3 has 13 residues. V was pared by 6 bases and J by 5 bases, with 13 bases between. CDR3 protein: CASSGGKLYGYTF. CDR3 DNA sequence: TGTGCCAGCAGCGGGGGAAAGTTGTATGGCTACACCTTC.

There are many counts of this clone. This chain joins TRBV20-1 and TRBJ2-7; D unresolved. The germline V gene encodes CDR1 DFQATT and CDR2 SNEGSKA (reference sequence). V was cut by 3 bases and J by 1 base, with 7 bases left in between. The CDR3 is made up of 12 amino acids. Here the CDR3 reads CSARARSYEQYF. DNA of the CDR3: TGCAGTGCTAGGGCACGGTCCTACGAGCAGTACTTC.

At least ten counts were recorded for this clone. The chain combines TRBV7-3 with TRBJ2-6; D may correspond to TRBD1 or TRBD2 (5 bases each). CDR1 SGHTA and CDR2 FQGTGA come from the germline V gene. The CDR3 has 17 amino acids. Trimming removed 4 bases at V and 0 bases at J, with 13 bases between. Here the CDR3 DNA reads TGTGCCAGCAGCTCCGGGGCTTTCCGCTCTGGGGCCAACGTCCTGACTTTC. Protein: CASSSGAFRSGANVLTF.

This clone counts as medium-sized (0.01 to 0.1%). The V call is TRBV6-1, the J call TRBJ1-4; 7 nucleotides match TRBD1. The CDR3 spans 16 residues. V trimming: 1 base; J trimming: 2 bases; junction bases outside the gene matches: 4. CDR1 MNHNS and CDR2 SASEGT come from the germline V gene. The CDR3 region is CASSEVAGGTNEKLFF. The CDR3 DNA is TGTGCCAGCAGTGAAGTGGCAGGGGGGACTAATGAAAAACTGTTTTTT.

In this sample, this clone is medium-sized. Other DNA variants within this sample encode the same CDR3. The V call is TRBV9, the J call TRBJ2-7; perhaps TRBD2 as D (5 bases). The V and J ends lost 0 bases and 7 bases respectively, with 8 bases between them. The germline gives CDR1 SGDLS, CDR2 YYNGEE. The CDR3 runs 12 residues. CDR3 coding DNA: TGTGCCAGCAGCGTAGGCGCGGGTGAGCAGTACTTC. Protein product: CASSVGAGEQYF.

This chain joins TRBV2 and TRBJ2-3, with unresolved D. From germline, CDR1 is SNHLY and CDR2 FYNNEI. The CDR3 spans 17 residues. V lost 0 bases, J lost 2 bases, and 15 bases lay in between. Here the CDR3 DNA reads TGTGCCAGCAGTGAAGCGCTTGTACAACTCCTCACAGATACGCAGTATTTT. Its translation: CASSEALVQLLTDTQYF.